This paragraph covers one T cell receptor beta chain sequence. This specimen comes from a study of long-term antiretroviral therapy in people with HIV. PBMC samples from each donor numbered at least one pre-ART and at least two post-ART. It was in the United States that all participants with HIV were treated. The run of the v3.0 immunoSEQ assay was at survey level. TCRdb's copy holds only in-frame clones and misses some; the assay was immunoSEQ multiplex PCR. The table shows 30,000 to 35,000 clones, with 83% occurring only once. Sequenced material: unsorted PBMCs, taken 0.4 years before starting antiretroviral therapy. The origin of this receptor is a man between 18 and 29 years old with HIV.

CDR3 nucleotide sequence: TGTGCCAGTAGGATACAGGGGGCGAGTAATGAGCAGTTCTTC. Amino acid sequence: CASRIQGASNEQFF. This sequence joins TRBV19 and TRBJ2-1, with 9 bases that match TRBD1. V shed 6 bases and J 7 bases; nucleotides not matched to a gene: 7. Per the germline V gene, CDR1 is LNHDA and CDR2 is SQIVND (reference sequence). The CDR3 runs 14 residues.